The 21 T cell receptor beta chains below were found in one sample sequenced in a study of CD8 T cells in ankylosing spondylitis. Study-level findings and limits: Several highly homologous variants made up a TCR beta motif that seemed to typify ankylosing spondylitis blood.

Each CDR3 protein is one row after TCRdb ran MiXCR on the 5' RACE reads. The data show fewer than 500,000 distinct CDR3 sequences, 20% to 30% seen once. Their target antigens are unknown. The sample taken for sequencing was blood, either unsorted or a sorted T cell fraction (not recorded which). The origin of the receptors is a male donor with ankylosing spondylitis.

This sequence joins TRBV12-3 or TRBV12-4 and TRBJ2-1; no definite D call. Trimming removed 6 bases from V and 0 bases from J, with 15 bases in between. The CDR3 is 16 amino acids. This chain's CDR3 is CASSPGPLRSYNEQFF. CDR3 in DNA: TGTGCCAGCAGCCCAGGACCTCTTCGCTCCTACAATGAGCAGTTCTTC.

The J gene is TRBJ2-7, the V gene TRBV20-1, with 10 bases matching TRBD1. With V trimmed by 3 bases and J by 4 bases, 6 bases remained unmatched. The CDR3 sequence is 14 residues long. Germline CDR1 and CDR2: DFQATT and SNEGSKA (reference sequence). Written as DNA, the CDR3 is TGCAGTGCTAGTGGGGACAGGGGTTGGTACGAGCAGTACTTC. Its translation is CSASGDRGWYEQYF.

This clonotype was observed a handful of times. The V gene is TRBV12-3 or TRBV12-4, the J gene TRBJ2-1; 9 positions match TRBD2. CDR3 length: 15 residues. Trimming took 3 bases from V and 6 from J; bases not matched to a gene: 6. The CDR3 spells CASSFLREGSNEQFF. The CDR3 coding sequence is TGTGCCAGCAGTTTTCTGCGGGAGGGGAGCAATGAGCAGTTCTTC.

This clonotype was found many times. V and J are TRBV6-1 and TRBJ2-7, with D maybe TRBD1 (5 bases). V dropped 5 bases and J dropped 7 bases, with 18 bases sitting between them. Germline CDR1 reads MNHNS; CDR2 reads SASEGT. The CDR3 is 14 amino acids. The CDR3 DNA follows: TGTGCCAGCAGTCTCTCACAGGCTCCGAGGGAGCAGTACTTC. Amino acid sequence: CASSLSQAPREQYF.

The J gene is TRBJ2-5, the V gene TRBV7-9; 10 nucleotides agree with TRBD1. This CDR3 region has 14 residues. V trimming: 6 bases; J trimming: 0 bases; junction bases outside the gene matches: 1. Germline-derived CDR1 and CDR2 are SEHNR and FQNEAQ (reference sequence). The CDR3 protein is CASRDRGNQETQYF. DNA of the CDR3: TGTGCCAGCAGGGACAGGGGGAACCAAGAGACCCAGTACTTC.

The J gene is TRBJ2-3, the V gene TRBV6-6; no clear D gene. This CDR3 has 12 residues. Germline V lookup: CDR1 MNHNY, CDR2 SVGAGI (reference sequence). Trimming cost V 2 bases and J 6 bases, with 6 bases left between them. CDR3 sequence: CASSYVLDTQYF. The DNA of the CDR3 is TGTGCCAGCAGTTACGTTCTTGATACGCAGTATTTT.

This clonotype occurred a few times. The V call is TRBV12-3 or TRBV12-4, the J call TRBJ2-2; D is unresolved. V lost 4 bases to trimming and J lost 6 bases, with 9 bases between them. The CDR3 runs 13 residues. DNA for the CDR3: TGTGCCAGCAGTTCTATGGCGCCCGGGGAGCTGTTTTTT. It codes for CASSSMAPGELFF.

The genes are TRBV11-2 and TRBJ2-1; D may be TRBD2 (5 bases). This CDR3 spans 11 amino acids. Germline loops: CDR1 SGHAT, CDR2 FQNNGV. The V gene lost 8 bases and the J gene lost 10 bases, with 12 bases spanning the gap. The CDR3 coding sequence is TGTGCCAGCGTTATTCCGGGAGAGCAGTTCTTC. It translates to CASVIPGEQFF.

This clonotype was seen once. CDR3 amino acids: CASSKVGTEAFF. CDR3 bases: TGTGCCAGCAGTAAGGTAGGCACTGAAGCTTTCTTT. The V and J genes are TRBV27 and TRBJ1-1, with D unclear. V lost 5 bases to trimming and J lost 4 bases, with 8 bases between them. Per the germline V gene, CDR1 is MNHEY and CDR2 is SMNVEV (reference sequence). This CDR3 region has 12 residues.

Many counts were recorded for this clonotype. The CDR3 reads CASTEKSIATDTQYF. CDR3 nucleotides: TGTGCCAGCACTGAAAAGTCCATAGCTACAGATACGCAGTATTTT. The gene calls are TRBV12-3 or TRBV12-4 and TRBJ2-3; D uncertain. This CDR3 has 15 amino acids. V lost 7 bases to trimming and J lost 3 bases, with 17 bases between them.

The genes are TRBV20-1 and TRBJ2-1; D uncertain. Looked up from germline, CDR1 is DFQATT and CDR2 is SNEGSKA (reference sequence). The V end lost 5 bases, the J end lost 4 bases, and 18 bases lay between the germline ends. This CDR3 has 15 amino acids. The CDR3 spells CSASFPPLGYNEQFF. For the CDR3, the DNA is TGCAGTGCTTCCTTTCCACCGTTAGGGTACAATGAGCAGTTCTTC.

This clonotype was picked up a small number of times. V is TRBV5-1 and J is TRBJ2-1, with D possibly being TRBD2 (7 bases). V was shortened by 1 base and J by 5 bases, with 13 bases between the two germline ends. This CDR3 comprises 15 residues. CDR1 is SGHRS and CDR2 is YFSETQ in the germline V gene. CDR3 nucleotides: TGCGCCAGCAGCTTGATGGGGCGGGGGCACAATGAGCAGTTCTTC. It translates to CASSLMGRGHNEQFF.

This clonotype was found a few times. The J gene is TRBJ2-1, the V gene TRBV20-1; tentatively, D is TRBD1 or TRBD2 (6 bases each). The CDR3 is 13 residues long. V shed 7 bases and J shed 5 bases, with 15 bases lying between them. Germline CDR1 DFQATT, CDR2 SNEGSKA (reference sequence). CDR3 in amino acids: CSVREGGNNEQFF. The CDR3 DNA reads as TGCAGTGTCAGGGAAGGGGGGAACAATGAGCAGTTCTTC.

The genes are TRBV12-3 or TRBV12-4 and TRBJ2-3; D unclear. The germline V and J ends were trimmed by 3 bases and 0 bases, with 10 bases remaining between them. There are 15 residues in the CDR3. DNA for the CDR3: TGTGCCAGCAGTTTCTCCAGCCCTAGCACAGATACGCAGTATTTT. This translates into CASSFSSPSTDTQYF.

The chain recombines TRBV5-1 with TRBJ2-5; TRBD1 matches 8 bases. The J segment lost 7 bases and the V segment lost 4 bases, leaving 12 bases of the junction unmatched. The CDR3 runs 15 residues. The germline gives CDR1 SGHRS, CDR2 YFSETQ. This chain's CDR3 is CASSPGQGAPWTQYF. Written as DNA, the CDR3 is TGCGCCAGCAGCCCCGGACAGGGTGCCCCATGGACCCAGTACTTC.

The chain combines TRBV20-1 with TRBJ2-3; TRBD2 might be the D (5 bases). V lost 0 bases, J lost 14 bases, and 12 bases lay in between. Germline V gene lookup returns CDR1 DFQATT and CDR2 SNEGSKA (reference sequence). This CDR3 is built from 11 residues. The CDR3 reads CSARDHGEWYF. The DNA for the CDR3 is TGCAGTGCTAGAGATCATGGGGAGTGGTATTTT.

About this clonotype itself: The junction departs from the called germline gene at one end, perhaps through a read error. The rearrangement links TRBV3-1 to TRBJ2-1; D perhaps matches TRBD2 (7 bases). Germline V gene lookup returns CDR1 LGHDT and CDR2 YNNKEL (reference sequence). This CDR3 has 13 amino acids. The CDR3 region is CASSLSGGGGPLF. CDR3 bases: TGTGCCAGCAGCCTATCCGGAGGGGGAGGGCCCCTCTTC.

This clonotype was found a few times. The chain combines TRBV20-1 with TRBJ1-3; no clear D gene. CDR1 is DFQATT and CDR2 is SNEGSKA in the germline V gene (reference sequence). Trimming left V 0 bases short and J 0 bases short, with 9 bases between. The length of the CDR3 is 15 residues. The CDR3 protein is CSARDRTFSGNTIYF. The CDR3 nucleotides read TGCAGTGCTAGAGATAGAACCTTCTCTGGAAACACCATATATTTT.

In its sample, this clonotype was seen a few times. The chain links TRBV20-1 to TRBJ2-5, with D perhaps TRBD1 (5 bases). V shed 6 bases and J shed 5 bases, with 13 bases lying between them. From germline, CDR1 is DFQATT and CDR2 SNEGSKA (reference sequence). The CDR3 runs 12 residues. The CDR3 nucleotides are TGCAGTGCGGGGCTAGGGTCGGAGACCCAGTACTTC. Protein sequence: CSAGLGSETQYF.

The gene calls are TRBV27 and TRBJ2-2; D is ambiguous. Trimming shortened V by 5 bases and J by 3 bases, and 16 bases separated the two germline ends. Germline loops: CDR1 MNHEY, CDR2 SMNVEV (reference sequence). The CDR3 runs to 16 residues. The CDR3 DNA sequence: TGTGCCAGCAGTCGTGGCAGGCTAGAGTACACCGGGGAGCTGTTTTTT. It translates to CASSRGRLEYTGELFF.

This clonotype came up a few times. The chain recombines TRBV5-1 with TRBJ1-6; unclear D gene. Germline V CDR1 and CDR2: SGHRS, YFSETQ. The CDR3 sequence is 15 residues long. Trimming pared 0 bases from V and 3 bases from J, leaving 7 bases between. CDR3 sequence reads: CASSLAVSYNSPLHF. The DNA of the CDR3 is TGCGCCAGCAGCTTGGCGGTCAGCTATAATTCACCCCTCCACTTT.